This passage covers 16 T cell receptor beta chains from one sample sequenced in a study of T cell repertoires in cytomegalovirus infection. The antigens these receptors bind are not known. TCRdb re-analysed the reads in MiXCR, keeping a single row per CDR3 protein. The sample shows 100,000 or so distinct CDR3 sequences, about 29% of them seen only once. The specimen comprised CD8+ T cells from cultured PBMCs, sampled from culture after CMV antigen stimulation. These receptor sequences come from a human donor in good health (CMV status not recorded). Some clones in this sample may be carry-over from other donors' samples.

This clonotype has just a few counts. CDR3 DNA: TGCGCCAGCAGCCAAGCAGGGTTGAGGGGAACTGAAGCTTTCTTT. This sequence encodes CASSQAGLRGTEAFF. The genes are TRBV4-1 and TRBJ1-1; tentative D call: TRBD1 (5 bases). Between the trimmed V and J ends, which lost 1 base and 5 bases, there was a span of 14 bases. The V gene's germline CDR1 is MGHRA and CDR2 YSYEKL. This CDR3 comprises 15 residues.

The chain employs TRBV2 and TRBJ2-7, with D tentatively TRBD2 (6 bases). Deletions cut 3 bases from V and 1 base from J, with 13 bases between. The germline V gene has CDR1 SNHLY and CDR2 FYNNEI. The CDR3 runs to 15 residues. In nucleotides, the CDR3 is TGTGCCAGCAGTGATGGGGGGAACCTATCCTACGAGCAGTACTTC. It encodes CASSDGGNLSYEQYF.

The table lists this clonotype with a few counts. Here the CDR3 reads CASSLPLAHEQFF. CDR3 nucleotides: TGTGCCAGCAGCTTGCCCCTAGCGCATGAGCAGTTCTTC. The gene calls are TRBV5-6 and TRBJ2-1; possible D gene TRBD2, 6 bases. The CDR3 length is 13 residues. CDR1 is SGHDT and CDR2 is YYEEEE in the germline V gene. V lost 1 base and J lost 8, with 10 bases in between. Full variable domain (remainder filled in from reference TRBV5-6 and TRBJ2-1): DAGVTQSPTHLIKTRGQQVTLRCSPKSGHDTVSWYQQALGQGPQFIFQYYEEEERQRGNFPDRFSGHQFPNYSSELNVNALLLGDSALYLCASSLPLAHEQFFGPGTRLTVL.

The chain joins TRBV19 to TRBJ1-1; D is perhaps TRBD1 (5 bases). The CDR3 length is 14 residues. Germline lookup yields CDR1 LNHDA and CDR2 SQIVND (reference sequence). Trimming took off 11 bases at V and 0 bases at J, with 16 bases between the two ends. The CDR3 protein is CASSVGGVNTEAFF. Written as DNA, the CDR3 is TGTGCCTCCAGCGTCGGGGGAGTGAACACTGAAGCTTTCTTT.

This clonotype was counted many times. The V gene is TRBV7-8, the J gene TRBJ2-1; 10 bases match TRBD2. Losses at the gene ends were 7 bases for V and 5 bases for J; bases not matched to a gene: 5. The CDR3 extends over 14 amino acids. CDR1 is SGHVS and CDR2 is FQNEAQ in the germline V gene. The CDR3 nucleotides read TGTGCCAGCACCAAGCGGGGGGGCGACAATGAGCAGTTCTTC. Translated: CASTKRGGDNEQFF.

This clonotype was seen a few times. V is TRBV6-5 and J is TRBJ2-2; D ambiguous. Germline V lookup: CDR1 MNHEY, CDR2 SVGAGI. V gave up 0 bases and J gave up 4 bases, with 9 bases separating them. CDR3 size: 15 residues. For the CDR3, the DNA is TGTGCCAGCAGTTACTCGAGTGGGTTCACCGGGGAGCTGTTTTTT. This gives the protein CASSYSSGFTGELFF.

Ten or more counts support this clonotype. The DNA of the CDR3 is TGCAGTGCTAGAGCACAGGGGGAACTGTTTTTT. This codes for CSARAQGELFF. This chain uses TRBV20-1 with TRBJ1-4; TRBD1 agrees at 8 bases. Germline loops: CDR1 DFQATT, CDR2 SNEGSKA (reference sequence). The CDR3 loop spans 11 amino acids. Trimming cost V 1 base and J 12 bases; bases outside gene matches: 1.

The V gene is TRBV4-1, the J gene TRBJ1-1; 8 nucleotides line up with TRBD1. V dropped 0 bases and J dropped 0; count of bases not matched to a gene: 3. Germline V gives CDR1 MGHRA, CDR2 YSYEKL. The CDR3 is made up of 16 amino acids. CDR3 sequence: CASSQEPGGLNTEAFF. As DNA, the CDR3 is TGCGCCAGCAGCCAAGAGCCAGGGGGCTTGAACACTGAAGCTTTCTTT.

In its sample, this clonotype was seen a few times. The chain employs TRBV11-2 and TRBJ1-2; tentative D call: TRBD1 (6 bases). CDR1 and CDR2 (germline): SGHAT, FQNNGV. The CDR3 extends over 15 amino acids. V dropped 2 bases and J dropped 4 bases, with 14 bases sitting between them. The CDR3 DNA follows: TGTGCCAGCAGCTTACTTGGGTCGGGGGCCTATGGCTACACCTTC. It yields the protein CASSLLGSGAYGYTF.

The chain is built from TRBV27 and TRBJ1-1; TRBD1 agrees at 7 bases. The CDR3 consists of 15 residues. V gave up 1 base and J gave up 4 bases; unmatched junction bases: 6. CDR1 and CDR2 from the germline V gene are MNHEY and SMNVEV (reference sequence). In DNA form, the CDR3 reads TGTGCCAGCAGTTTATTGTTAGGGGGCCGCACTGAAGCTTTCTTT. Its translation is CASSLLLGGRTEAFF.

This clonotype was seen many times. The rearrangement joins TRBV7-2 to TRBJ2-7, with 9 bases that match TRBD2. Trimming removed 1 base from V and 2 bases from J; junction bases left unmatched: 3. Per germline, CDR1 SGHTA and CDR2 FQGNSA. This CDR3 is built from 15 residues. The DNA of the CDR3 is TGTGCCAGCAGCTTAGATGGCGGGGGGGCCTACGAGCAGTACTTC. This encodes CASSLDGGGAYEQYF.

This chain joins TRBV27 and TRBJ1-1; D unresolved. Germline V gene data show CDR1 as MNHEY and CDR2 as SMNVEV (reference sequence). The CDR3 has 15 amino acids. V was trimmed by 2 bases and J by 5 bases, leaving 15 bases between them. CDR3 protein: CASSLMGGWRTEAFF. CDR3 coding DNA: TGTGCCAGCAGTTTAATGGGAGGCTGGCGTACTGAAGCTTTCTTT.

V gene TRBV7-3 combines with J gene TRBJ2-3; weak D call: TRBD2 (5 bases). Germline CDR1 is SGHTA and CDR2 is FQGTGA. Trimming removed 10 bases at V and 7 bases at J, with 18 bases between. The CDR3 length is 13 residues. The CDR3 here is CATKRGWEHTQYF. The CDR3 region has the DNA TGTGCCACAAAACGGGGATGGGAGCATACGCAGTATTTT.

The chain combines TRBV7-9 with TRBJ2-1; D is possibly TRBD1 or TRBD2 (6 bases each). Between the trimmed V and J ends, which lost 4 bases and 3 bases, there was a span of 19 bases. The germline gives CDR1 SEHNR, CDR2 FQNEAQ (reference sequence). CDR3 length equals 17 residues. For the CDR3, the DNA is TGTGCCAGCAGCTCATGGGGGGCCTTGGGGTTCTACAATGAGCAGTTCTTC. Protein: CASSSWGALGFYNEQFF.

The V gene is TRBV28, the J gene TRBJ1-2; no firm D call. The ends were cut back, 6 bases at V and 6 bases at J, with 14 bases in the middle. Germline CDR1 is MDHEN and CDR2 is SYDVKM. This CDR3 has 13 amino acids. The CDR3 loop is CASRTTQPDGYTF. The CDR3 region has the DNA TGTGCCAGCAGGACAACCCAACCTGATGGCTACACCTTC.

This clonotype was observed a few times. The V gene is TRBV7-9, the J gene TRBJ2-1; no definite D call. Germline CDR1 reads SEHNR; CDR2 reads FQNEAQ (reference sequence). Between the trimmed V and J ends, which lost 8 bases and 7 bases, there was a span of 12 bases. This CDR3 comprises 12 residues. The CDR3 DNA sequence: TGTGCCAGCCTGAGCTCTCGAAATGAGCAGTTCTTC. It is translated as CASLSSRNEQFF.